This is a list of T cell receptor beta chains from one sample in a study of naive and memory T cell subsets. TCRdb reprocessed the 5' RACE reads with MiXCR, giving one entry per CDR3 protein. This sample yields about 62,000 distinct CDR3 sequences, of which under 10% are seen a single time; around 21% belongs to the top ten. The receptors stem from a female donor in good health. Each CDR3 is given with its conserved first and last residue. A D gene is named only where the DNA matches it firmly. Size tells how often a clone was seen (once, few, many) or the class of an expanded clone, and some rows leave it out.

d_gene | abundance | j_gene | v_gene | len | CDR3aa | CDR3nt
TRBD1 | few | TRBJ2-5 | TRBV29-1 | 15 | CSVSGGQGNGETQYF | TGCAGCGTTTCGGGAGGACAGGGGAATGGAGAGACCCAGTACTTC
TRBD2 | many | TRBJ2-1 | TRBV11-2 | 16 | CASSFRTSREVNEQFF | TGTGCCAGCAGCTTCCGAACTAGCCGGGAGGTCAATGAGCAGTTCTTC
TRBD2 | many | TRBJ2-5 | TRBV30 | 15 | CAWKSSGAYQETQYF | TGTGCCTGGAAATCTAGCGGAGCGTACCAAGAGACCCAGTACTTC
TRBD1 | many | TRBJ2-1 | TRBV28 | 15 | CASSPGTGTYNEQFF | TGTGCCAGCAGTCCCGGGACAGGGACTTACAATGAGCAGTTCTTC
TRBD1 | few | TRBJ1-5 | TRBV28 | 19 | CASSLGTQGIRGRMQPQHF | TGTGCCAGCAGTTTGGGAACCCAAGGGATCAGGGGGCGGATGCAGCCCCAGCATTTT
TRBD1 | many | TRBJ1-1 | TRBV5-5 | 15 | CASSLGQGVNTEAFF | TGTGCCAGCAGCTTGGGGCAGGGGGTAAACACTGAAGCTTTCTTT
. | . | TRBJ2-2 | TRBV20-1 | 15 | CSARGAGADTGELFF | TGCAGTGCTAGGGGGGCTGGCGCCGACACCGGGGAGCTGTTTTTT
. | many | TRBJ2-2 | TRBV2 | 15 | CASRGGVLYTGELFF | TGTGCCAGCAGGGGTGGTGTTTTGTACACCGGGGAGCTGTTTTTT
. | . | TRBJ2-1 | TRBV19 | 15 | CASRLTVSSYNEQFF | TGTGCCAGTCGCCTGACGGTTAGCTCCTACAATGAGCAGTTCTTC
TRBD1 | . | TRBJ2-1 | TRBV4-1 | 16 | CASSQTTPGQGSEQFF | TGCGCCAGCAGCCAGACCACCCCGGGACAGGGAAGCGAGCAGTTCTTC
TRBD2 | many | TRBJ2-3 | TRBV4-1 | 16 | CASSATSGGSTDTQYF | TGCGCCAGCAGCGCGACTAGCGGGGGGAGCACAGATACGCAGTATTTT
. | few | TRBJ2-7 | TRBV12-3/TRBV12-4 | 11 | CASSSVYEQYF | TGTGCCAGCAGTTCCGTTTACGAGCAGTACTTC
TRBD1 | . | TRBJ1-1 | TRBV7-2 | 15 | CASSLQGAVNTEAFF | TGTGCCAGCAGCTTACAGGGGGCGGTGAACACTGAAGCTTTCTTT
. | . | TRBJ2-7 | TRBV19 | 14 | CASSTRGGYYEQYF | TGTGCCAGTAGTACCAGGGGAGGGTACTACGAGCAGTACTTC
. | few | TRBJ2-1 | TRBV19 | 14 | CASSTPVGGPEQFF | TGTGCCAGTAGCACTCCGGTAGGCGGCCCTGAGCAGTTCTTC
TRBD2 | many | TRBJ2-1 | TRBV6-1 | 15 | CASSESASGRNEQFF | TGTGCCAGCAGTGAATCGGCTAGCGGGAGAAATGAGCAGTTCTTC
TRBD2 | few | TRBJ2-3 | TRBV7-2 | 17 | CASSLRGLAGRTDTQYF | TGTGCCAGCAGCTTACGAGGGCTAGCGGGGCGCACAGATACGCAGTATTTT
. | . | TRBJ1-3 | TRBV5-1 | 16 | CASSREGIMFGNTIYF | TGCGCCAGCAGTCGGGAGGGGATCATGTTTGGAAACACCATATATTTT
. | many | TRBJ1-1 | TRBV27 | 14 | CASSFLTGGTEAFF | TGTGCCAGCAGTTTTCTAACGGGGGGAACTGAAGCTTTCTTT
TRBD2 | . | TRBJ2-3 | TRBV4-2 | 17 | CASSQGEAGGPVDTQYF | TGTGCCAGCAGCCAAGGGGAAGCGGGAGGGCCGGTAGATACGCAGTATTTT
. | . | TRBJ1-4 | TRBV10-3 | 14 | CAISGQRADEKLFF | TGTGCCATCAGTGGACAGAGGGCGGATGAAAAACTGTTTTTT
. | few | TRBJ2-1 | TRBV3-1 | 14 | CASSQFNSGYEQFF | TGTGCCAGCAGCCAATTTAACAGCGGGTATGAGCAGTTCTTC
TRBD1 | many | TRBJ1-1 | TRBV29-1 | 14 | CSVRTGRFNTEAFF | TGCAGCGTTAGGACAGGGCGCTTCAACACTGAAGCTTTCTTT
. | few | TRBJ1-2 | TRBV25-1 | 11 | CASSRGYGDTF | TGTGCCAGCAGTCGGGGATATGGCGACACCTTC
. | . | TRBJ2-5 | TRBV9 | 15 | CASSVAPLAKETQYF | TGTGCCAGCAGCGTAGCGCCACTAGCCAAAGAGACCCAGTACTTC
TRBD2 | many | TRBJ2-3 | TRBV29-1 | 17 | CSVGRTSGGDSTDTQYF | TGCAGCGTCGGTAGGACTAGCGGGGGAGACAGCACAGATACGCAGTATTTT
TRBD2 | many | TRBJ2-7 | TRBV12-3/TRBV12-4 | 13 | CASSFYREGEQYF | TGTGCCAGCAGTTTTTACCGGGAGGGCGAGCAGTACTTC
. | few | TRBJ2-7 | TRBV20-1 | 15 | CSVRGQLQFAYEQYF | TGCAGTGTCCGGGGTCAGCTGCAATTCGCCTACGAGCAGTACTTC
. | . | TRBJ2-7 | TRBV20-1 | 12 | CSARDRVIEQYF | TGCAGTGCTAGAGACAGGGTCATCGAGCAGTACTTC
. | many | TRBJ2-7 | TRBV28 | 13 | CASSEGVPYEQYF | TGTGCCAGCAGTGAAGGGGTCCCCTACGAGCAGTACTTC
. | . | TRBJ1-1 | TRBV30 | 13 | CATIQEGYLGAFF | TGTGCCACCATTCAGGAGGGTTACTTGGGGGCTTTCTTT
. | few | TRBJ1-5 | TRBV19 | 14 | CASSLGGGNQPQHF | TGTGCCAGTAGCCTGGGGGGGGGCAATCAGCCCCAGCATTTT
. | . | TRBJ2-7 | TRBV6-5 | 13 | CASRSIGIPEQYF | TGTGCCAGCCGTTCTATCGGGATCCCCGAGCAGTACTTC
TRBD1 | . | TRBJ1-2 | TRBV12-5 | 14 | CASGSGQGASGYTF | TGTGCTAGTGGTTCCGGACAGGGGGCGTCTGGCTACACCTTC
. | . | TRBJ1-2 | TRBV28 | 11 | CASRAGHGYTF | TGTGCCAGCCGCGCGGGCCATGGCTACACCTTC
. | few | TRBJ2-1 | TRBV18 | 16 | CASSPRGPGGHNEQFF | TGTGCCAGCTCACCCCGTGGCCCAGGGGGGCACAATGAGCAGTTCTTC
TRBD2 | . | TRBJ2-1 | TRBV4-2 | 16 | CASSQILAGGPNEQFF | TGTGCCAGCAGCCAAATTCTAGCGGGAGGGCCCAATGAGCAGTTCTTC
. | few | TRBJ2-7 | TRBV20-1 | 14 | CSASGTGLAYEQYF | TGCAGTGCTAGCGGGACGGGACTCGCCTACGAGCAGTACTTC
TRBD1 | . | TRBJ2-5 | TRBV7-3 | 14 | CASSLGQGKETQYF | TGTGCCAGCAGCTTGGGACAGGGGAAAGAGACCCAGTACTTC
. | many | TRBJ1-1 | TRBV28 | 14 | CASSFRRSNTEAFF | TGTGCCAGCAGTTTCAGGCGGTCTAACACTGAAGCTTTCTTT
TRBD1 | few | TRBJ2-5 | TRBV18 | 15 | CASSPRGTDQETQYF | TGTGCCAGCTCACCACGAGGGACAGACCAAGAGACCCAGTACTTC
TRBD2 | few | TRBJ2-3 | TRBV6-5 | 15 | CASSLSGAYTDTQYF | TGTGCCAGTTCACTGAGCGGGGCCTACACAGATACGCAGTATTTT
. | few | TRBJ1-3 | TRBV11-2 | 15 | CASSLRRTAGNTIYF | TGTGCCAGCAGCTTAAGACGGACAGCCGGAAACACCATATATTTT
. | many | TRBJ2-5 | TRBV20-1 | 13 | CSASKGVEETQYF | TGCAGTGCTAGTAAGGGGGTTGAGGAGACCCAGTACTTC
. | many | TRBJ1-3 | TRBV20-1 | 13 | CSAPTVSGNTIYF | TGCAGTGCTCCGACAGTCTCTGGAAACACCATATATTTT
TRBD1 | few | TRBJ1-5 | TRBV12-3/TRBV12-4 | 15 | CASSINTGGNQPQHF | TGTGCCAGCAGTATAAACACAGGGGGCAATCAGCCCCAGCATTTT
. | . | TRBJ2-7 | TRBV4-2 | 16 | CASSQVGTHTYYEQYF | TGTGCCAGCAGCCAAGTGGGAACACACACCTACTACGAGCAGTACTTC
. | few | TRBJ2-1 | TRBV12-3/TRBV12-4 | 13 | CASSDRPRLCRFF | TGTGCCAGCAGTGACAGGCCCAGGTTATGTAGGTTCTTC
. | . | TRBJ2-7 | TRBV11-2 | 15 | CASSLAGAGANEQYF | TGTGCCAGCAGCTTAGCCGGGGCAGGGGCCAACGAGCAGTACTTC
. | . | TRBJ2-6 | TRBV9 | 12 | CASSGGANVLTF | TGTGCCAGCAGCGGAGGGGCCAACGTCCTGACTTTC
. | many | TRBJ1-1 | TRBV6-5 | 12 | CASSYATGEAFF | TGTGCCAGCAGTTACGCGACAGGCGAAGCTTTCTTT
. | . | TRBJ1-2 | TRBV30 | 15 | CAWSFGTSRSYGYTF | TGTGCCTGGAGTTTTGGGACATCACGCAGCTATGGCTACACCTTC
TRBD1 | few | TRBJ1-6 | TRBV20-1 | 14 | CSAPGTGKGSPLHF | TGCAGTGCTCCCGGGACAGGGAAGGGTTCACCCCTCCACTTT
. | few | TRBJ2-5 | TRBV7-2 | 14 | CASSLVRVQETQYF | TGTGCCAGCAGCTTAGTGAGGGTACAAGAGACCCAGTACTTC
. | . | TRBJ2-7 | TRBV12-3/TRBV12-4 | 13 | CASSLEGFDEQYF | TGTGCCAGCAGTTTGGAGGGGTTCGACGAGCAGTACTTC
TRBD1 | many | TRBJ2-7 | TRBV29-1 | 14 | CSFLGGTGRREQYF | TGCAGCTTCCTAGGGGGGACAGGGCGGCGGGAGCAGTACTTC
. | many | TRBJ1-5 | TRBV18 | 13 | CASSTTDDQPQHF | TGTGCCAGCTCAACAACGGACGATCAGCCCCAGCATTTT
TRBD2 | many | TRBJ2-1 | TRBV5-5 | 15 | CASSLSGSSYNEQFF | TGTGCCAGCAGCTTGAGCGGGAGCTCCTACAATGAGCAGTTCTTC
. | few | TRBJ2-4 | TRBV5-6 | 12 | CASSLWENIQYF | TGTGCCAGCAGCTTGTGGGAAAACATTCAGTACTTC